Below are 19 T cell receptor beta chains sequenced from a single sample in a study of CD4 T cell repertoires and nickel. One entry per CDR3 protein results from TCRdb running MiXCR on the RT-PCR reads. The table records under 300 distinct CDR3 sequences, less than 55% of them present only once. Sequencing was done on a sample of CD4+ T cells from blood, not recorded whether cultured. Receptors originate from a human donor in a nickel allergy study, with or without nickel allergy (not recorded which). It is not recorded whether this sample comes from one donor or several.

This clonotype was counted between two and nine times. The chain uses TRBV29-1 and TRBJ1-2; 7 bases line up with TRBD1. This CDR3 is built from 12 residues. Germline trimming cut 6 bases from V and 4 bases from J; bases unmatched to any gene: 5. Germline V lookup: CDR1 SQVTM, CDR2 ANQGSEA. The CDR3 nucleotides are TGCAGCGTAGCCGGGACAGTCTATGGCTACACCTTC. Encoded protein: CSVAGTVYGYTF.

The chain uses TRBV6-5 and TRBJ2-2, with TRBD1 matching 7 bases. This CDR3 contains 15 residues. Germline V gives CDR1 MNHEY, CDR2 SVGAGI. V shed 7 bases and J 1 base; nucleotides not matched to a gene: 6. The CDR3 is CASTMDRLNTGELFF. The CDR3 coding sequence is TGTGCCAGCACCATGGACAGGTTGAACACCGGGGAGCTGTTTTTT.

This clonotype has only a few counts. The chain combines TRBV5-1 with TRBJ2-3, with TRBD2 identical over 10 bases. The ends lost 7 bases at V and 4 bases at J; junction bases unmatched: 9. The CDR3 loop spans 15 amino acids. CDR1 is SGHRS, CDR2 YFSETQ, per germline. CDR3 sequence: CASWIAGGSADTQYF. The CDR3, as DNA: TGCGCCAGCTGGATAGCGGGGGGTAGTGCAGATACGCAGTATTTT.

This clonotype appeared a few times. The chain uses TRBV30 and TRBJ1-5, with D perhaps matching TRBD1 (6 bases). Trimming stripped 2 bases from V and 2 bases from J, with 13 bases between. In germline, CDR1 is GTSNPN, CDR2 SVGIG (reference sequence). CDR3 length: 15 amino acids. DNA for the CDR3: TGTGCCTGGAGTAACGAGGGGGGGGGCAATCAGCCCCAGCATTTT. Translation gives CAWSNEGGGNQPQHF.

The chain joins TRBV20-1 to TRBJ2-7; 11 bases align to TRBD1. J was trimmed by 4 bases and V by 3 bases; bases with no gene match: 5. CDR1 is DFQATT and CDR2 is SNEGSKA in the germline V gene (reference sequence). There are 14 residues in the CDR3. The DNA of the CDR3 is TGCAGTGCTAGTCCTGGACAGGGGGCGTACGAGCAGTACTTC. It encodes CSASPGQGAYEQYF.

This clonotype rates as hyperexpanded. The chain is built from TRBV7-9 and TRBJ2-3; 14 bases fit TRBD2. CDR3 length equals 17 residues. Germline loops: CDR1 SEHNR, CDR2 FQNEAQ (reference sequence). V gave up 5 bases and J gave up 1 base; unmatched junction bases: 5. The CDR3 region has the DNA TGTGCCAGCAGCCCGGGACTAGCGGGGGCGCGCACAGATACGCAGTATTTT. This encodes CASSPGLAGARTDTQYF.

The rearrangement links TRBV5-1 to TRBJ2-5; 10 bases agree with TRBD2. Germline-derived CDR1 and CDR2 are SGHRS and YFSETQ. V dropped 4 bases and J dropped 5; count of bases not matched to a gene: 8. This CDR3 contains 15 residues. This CDR3 reads CASSNKRGGRETQYF. In DNA form, the CDR3 reads TGCGCCAGCAGCAACAAGCGGGGGGGCCGGGAGACCCAGTACTTC.

V usage is TRBV10-3 and J usage is TRBJ1-6; no reliable D call. Between the trimmed V and J ends, which lost 3 bases and 4 bases, there was a span of 10 bases. CDR1 is ENHRY, CDR2 SYGVKD, per germline. The CDR3 length is 15 residues. CDR3 amino acids: CAISELNPYNSPLHF. In DNA, the CDR3 is TGTGCCATCAGTGAACTGAACCCGTATAATTCACCCCTCCACTTT.

V usage is TRBV19 and J usage is TRBJ2-1, with 8 bases lining up with TRBD1. The CDR3 contains 17 residues. V was pared by 6 bases and J by 2 bases, with 12 bases of the junction left unmatched. Germline V lookup: CDR1 LNHDA, CDR2 SQIVND (reference sequence). The CDR3, as DNA: TGTGCCAGTAGAGTATGGAAGGCAGGGGGCACCTACAATGAGCAGTTCTTC. Its protein is CASRVWKAGGTYNEQFF.

There are a few counts of this clonotype. V and J are TRBV18 and TRBJ2-7, with 9 bases lining up with TRBD2. The CDR3 spans 17 residues. Germline assignment: CDR1 KGHSH and CDR2 LQKENI. Trimming removed 4 bases from V and 2 bases from J; junction bases left unmatched: 12. CDR3 protein: CASSLTKRGGGAYEQYF. The CDR3 region has the DNA TGTGCCAGCTCACTTACGAAGAGAGGCGGGGGGGCCTACGAGCAGTACTTC.

The genes are TRBV19 and TRBJ1-1; tentatively, D is TRBD1 (5 bases). CDR1 is LNHDA and CDR2 is SQIVND in the germline V gene (reference sequence). The CDR3 spans 14 residues. V lost 6 bases, J lost 0 bases, and 11 bases lay in between. This chain's CDR3 is CASSPAGLNTEAFF. CDR3 sequence (DNA): TGTGCCAGTAGCCCAGCAGGGCTGAACACTGAAGCTTTCTTT.

This clonotype was seen only once. The chain recombines TRBV20-1 with TRBJ2-7, with a possible D match to TRBD2 (6 bases). V gave up 4 bases and J gave up 3 bases, with 13 bases separating them. This CDR3 is 13 amino acids long. Germline CDR1 reads DFQATT; CDR2 reads SNEGSKA (reference sequence). CDR3 protein: CSATPGVGYEQYF. DNA for the CDR3: TGCAGTGCTACGCCGGGGGTAGGCTACGAGCAGTACTTC.

Here the CDR3 reads CASSWGRSSYNSPLHF. The CDR3 DNA is TGTGCCAGCAGTTGGGGCAGGAGCTCCTATAATTCACCCCTCCACTTT. The J gene is TRBJ1-6, the V gene TRBV27, with D maybe TRBD1 (5 bases). CDR1 is MNHEY, CDR2 SMNVEV, per germline (reference sequence). There are 16 residues in the CDR3. V was shortened by 4 bases and J by 0 bases, with 10 bases between the two germline ends.

V gene TRBV6-5 combines with J gene TRBJ1-3, with 7 bases identical to TRBD1. This CDR3 is built from 15 residues. With 6 bases clipped from V and 0 bases from J, the junction kept 5 bases outside the gene matches. The V gene's germline CDR1 is MNHEY and CDR2 SVGAGI. The DNA for the CDR3 is TGTGCCAGCAGAGGGGGCAGAAGCTCTGGAAACACCATATATTTT. It encodes CASRGGRSSGNTIYF.

In its sample, this clonotype was seen once. The chain is built from TRBV19 and TRBJ1-1; TRBD1 matches 7 bases. This CDR3 region has 12 residues. Trimming cost V 5 bases and J 10 bases; bases outside gene matches: 7. The germline V gene encodes CDR1 LNHDA and CDR2 SQIVND (reference sequence). The CDR3 loop reads CASSEQGMTAFF. The CDR3 DNA reads as TGTGCCAGTAGTGAACAGGGGATGACAGCTTTCTTT. The full variable domain, completed using reference TRBV19 and TRBJ1-1, is DGGITQSPKYLFRKEGQNVTLSCEQNLNHDAMYWYRQDPGQGLRLIYYSQIVNDFQKGDIAEGYSVSREKKESFPLTVTSAQKNPTAFYLCASSEQGMTAFFGQGTRLTVV.

The V call is TRBV5-1, the J call TRBJ1-2; possibly TRBD1 for D (6 bases). Germline CDR1 is SGHRS and CDR2 is YFSETQ. The V gene lost 1 base and the J gene lost 7 bases, with 11 bases spanning the gap. The CDR3 has 13 amino acids. The chain's CDR3 is CASSLNTGPGYTF. CDR3 nucleotides: TGCGCCAGCAGCTTGAACACAGGGCCTGGCTACACCTTC.

V gene TRBV19 combines with J gene TRBJ1-5; unclear D gene. Germline V CDR1 and CDR2: LNHDA, SQIVND (reference sequence). Trimming shortened V by 5 bases and J by 5 bases, and 10 bases separated the two germline ends. The CDR3 loop spans 13 amino acids. Written as DNA, the CDR3 is TGTGCCAGTAGTCCTTACGGGGATCAGCCCCAGCATTTT. Translated, it gives CASSPYGDQPQHF.

This chain connects TRBV20-1 to TRBJ1-4; D gene uncertain. The CDR3 has 13 residues. Between the trimmed V and J ends, which lost 6 bases and 8 bases, there was a span of 16 bases. The germline CDR1 and CDR2 sequences are DFQATT and SNEGSKA (reference sequence). For the CDR3, the DNA is TGCAGTGCCAGCATGGGGTGGAACGAAAAACTGTTTTTT. The encoded protein is CSASMGWNEKLFF.

The V call is TRBV5-5, the J call TRBJ2-2; D might be TRBD2 (5 bases). V shed 4 bases and J shed 1 base, with 14 bases lying between them. CDR3 size: 16 residues. From germline, CDR1 is SGHKS and CDR2 YYEKEE (reference sequence). As DNA, the CDR3 is TGTGCCAGCAGCCCCCCGGGGATACGGAACACCGGGGAGCTGTTTTTT. It is translated as CASSPPGIRNTGELFF.